Included here is one TCR beta chain sequence, with context. Its antigen is not known. The data originate from a study of T cells after yellow fever vaccination. The 5'RACE template-switching step produced TCR cDNA and added a universal primer site and UMIs. Using its own MiXCR run on the 5' RACE reads, TCRdb lists one record per CDR3 protein. The table has around 260,000 distinct CDR3 sequences, roughly 5% seen once. Trimming pared 8 bases from V and 8 bases from J, leaving 15 bases between. This CDR3 has 12 residues. Germline CDR1 is MDHEN and CDR2 is SYDVKM. General observations from the study: A large majority of primary-vaccination clones showed up again after the booster (approximately 95% CD4, around 90% CD8). Relatively few clonotypes were ones that appeared in both CD4 and CD8 compartments. Peak timing came faster in the weaker secondary response, day 5 versus 15.

The clonotype comes from a man between 18 and 35 years old who received the YFV17D yellow fever vaccine. The chain has TRBV28 and TRBJ1-2; D might be TRBD1 (5 bases). Sequenced here: CD4+ T cells sorted from PBMCs, sampled on the day of the yellow fever booster vaccination. CDR3 in amino acids: CASLGRGRGYTF. The CDR3 DNA sequence: TGTGCCAGCCTGGGTCGGGGGAGAGGCTACACCTTC.